Listed below are T cell receptor beta chains from one sample, sequenced in a study of T cell changes during pregnancy in multiple sclerosis. Sequencing used immunoSEQ multiplex PCR; TCRdb keeps in-frame clones, though not all of them. The sample carries about 130,000 clones, roughly 95% recorded once. The sequenced sample was peripheral blood, obtained after pregnancy. The receptors derive from a female donor with multiple sclerosis, enrolled in a pregnancy study. CDR3s include the opening cysteine and the closing phenylalanine or tryptophan. A D gene is named only where the DNA matches it firmly. Only part of the rows carry a size: once, few, many, or a class if the clone is expanded.

V: TRBV28
size: -
D: TRBD2
J: TRBJ2-5
CDR3: CASSQPWTSKETQYF
DNA: TGTGCCAGCAGTCAGCCTTGGACTAGCAAAGAGACCCAGTACTTC

V: TRBV7-9
size: -
D: -
J: TRBJ2-3
CDR3: CASSLGSITDTQYF
DNA: TGTGCCAGCAGCCTAGGGAGTATCACAGATACGCAGTATTTT

V: TRBV19
size: -
D: -
J: TRBJ2-3
CDR3: CASKEVSSDTQYF
DNA: TGTGCCAGTAAGGAGGTGAGCTCAGATACGCAGTATTTT

V: TRBV29-1
size: once
D: TRBD2
J: TRBJ2-7
CDR3: CSVASGSSYEQYF
DNA: TGCAGCGTCGCTAGCGGATCCTCCTACGAGCAGTACTTC

V: TRBV28
size: -
D: -
J: TRBJ2-5
CDR3: CASSQQGPQETQYF
DNA: TGTGCCAGCTCCCAACAGGGACCCCAAGAGACCCAGTACTTC

V: TRBV5-4
size: -
D: -
J: TRBJ2-2
CDR3: CASSLPFRTGELFF
DNA: TGTGCCAGCAGCTTGCCGTTTCGGACCGGGGAGCTGTTTTTT

V: TRBV5-5
size: -
D: TRBD2
J: TRBJ2-1
CDR3: CASSPSAGASGRRDNEQFF
DNA: TGTGCCAGCAGCCCATCGGCGGGAGCTAGCGGGAGACGAGATAATGAGCAGTTCTTC

V: TRBV27
size: -
D: -
J: TRBJ2-7
CDR3: CASSNTGIEQYF
DNA: TGTGCCAGCAGTAATACAGGGATCGAGCAGTACTTC

V: TRBV14
size: few
D: TRBD1
J: TRBJ1-1
CDR3: CASSQEGQLPGTPRAFF
DNA: TGTGCCAGCAGCCAAGAGGGACAGCTACCGGGAACGCCGCGAGCTTTCTTT

V: TRBV7-9
size: -
D: -
J: TRBJ2-3
CDR3: CASSLALPDTQYF
DNA: TGTGCCAGCAGCTTAGCTCTCCCAGATACGCAGTATTTT

V: TRBV7-3
size: -
D: -
J: TRBJ2-1
CDR3: CASSLLESNEQFF
DNA: TGTGCCAGCAGCTTATTAGAAAGTAATGAGCAGTTCTTC

V: TRBV5-1
size: -
D: -
J: TRBJ2-7
CDR3: CASSFQGRGTTPEQYF
DNA: TGCGCCAGCAGCTTTCAGGGAAGGGGGACCACTCCCGAGCAGTACTTC

V: TRBV2
size: -
D: -
J: TRBJ1-4
CDR3: CASNPQGSNEKLFF
DNA: TGTGCCAGCAACCCCCAGGGATCTAATGAAAAACTGTTTTTT

V: TRBV4-2
size: -
D: TRBD2
J: TRBJ2-1
CDR3: CASSTPSGDYNEQFF
DNA: TGTGCCAGCAGCACCCCTAGCGGGGACTACAATGAGCAGTTCTTC

V: TRBV7-9
size: once
D: TRBD1
J: TRBJ2-7
CDR3: CASSSPMTGQEQYF
DNA: TGTGCCAGCAGTTCCCCGATGACAGGGCAAGAGCAGTACTTC

V: TRBV5-1
size: once
D: -
J: TRBJ1-5
CDR3: CASSLGGGDQPQHF
DNA: TGCGCCAGCAGCTTGGGCGGGGGCGACCAGCCCCAGCATTTT

V: TRBV9
size: -
D: -
J: TRBJ2-1
CDR3: CASSARGSSYNEQFF
DNA: TGTGCCAGCAGCGCCCGGGGGAGTTCCTACAATGAGCAGTTCTTC

V: TRBV19
size: once
D: TRBD1
J: TRBJ1-3
CDR3: CASSRGQSSGNTIYF
DNA: TGTGCCAGTAGCCGGGGACAGTCGAGTGGAAACACCATATATTTT

V: TRBV7-6
size: -
D: TRBD1
J: TRBJ1-1
CDR3: CASSANRGEMNTEAFF
DNA: TGTGCCAGCAGCGCAAACAGGGGAGAGATGAACACTGAAGCTTTCTTT

V: TRBV27
size: -
D: -
J: TRBJ1-1
CDR3: CASSSENTEAFF
DNA: TGTGCCAGCAGTTCAGAAAACACTGAAGCTTTCTTT

V: TRBV21-1
size: -
D: -
J: TRBJ1-5
CDR3: CASSTRTCGDQPQHF
DNA: TGTGCCAGCAGCACCCGGACATGCGGGGATCAGCCCCAGCATTTT

V: TRBV2
size: once
D: TRBD2
J: TRBJ2-1
CDR3: CASNPGLDSYNEQFF
DNA: TGTGCCAGCAATCCGGGACTAGACTCCTACAATGAGCAGTTCTTC

V: TRBV10-3
size: -
D: TRBD1
J: TRBJ2-3
CDR3: CAISASGTGPIDTQYF
DNA: TGTGCCATCAGTGCTTCCGGGACAGGGCCTATAGATACGCAGTATTTT

V: TRBV6-5
size: once
D: -
J: TRBJ1-1
CDR3: CASSYVGDTEAFF
DNA: TGTGCCAGCAGTTACGTCGGGGACACTGAAGCTTTCTTT

V: TRBV11-3
size: -
D: TRBD2
J: TRBJ2-7
CDR3: CASSLVSAGGLSEQYF
DNA: TGTGCCAGCAGCTTAGTCTCAGCGGGAGGGCTTTCCGAGCAGTACTTC

V: TRBV6-6
size: once
D: -
J: TRBJ2-2
CDR3: CASSPDSAGGELFF
DNA: TGTGCCAGCAGTCCGGACAGTGCGGGCGGGGAGCTGTTTTTT

V: TRBV7-2
size: -
D: TRBD1
J: TRBJ1-3
CDR3: CASSLYRQGASGNTIYF
DNA: TGTGCCAGCAGCTTATATCGGCAGGGGGCATCTGGAAACACCATATATTTT